These T cell receptor beta chains were read from a single sample in a study of cytomegalovirus exposure and HLA in healthy donors. Sequencing used immunoSEQ multiplex PCR; TCRdb keeps in-frame clones, though not all of them. This table holds 95,000 to 150,000 clones, 65% to 80% found once. Input material: PBMCs. Source of these receptors: a man aged 60 to 69 in good health and CMV-seropositive. CDR3s include the opening cysteine and the closing phenylalanine or tryptophan. Each record gives: CDR3 protein, CDR3 DNA, J gene, clone size, V gene, D gene. The D gene is left open where the match is weak. The size of a clone is reported for some rows only, either as once, few or many, or as a class for expanded clones.

CDR3 protein: CASSIYRGTSYEQYF; CDR3 DNA: TGTGCCAGCAGTATATACAGGGGAACCTCCTACGAGCAGTACTTC; J gene: TRBJ2-7; clone size: few; V gene: TRBV6-5; D gene: TRBD1
CDR3 protein: CASTPPGQSNIQYF; CDR3 DNA: TGTGCCAGCACCCCTCCGGGACAGTCAAACATTCAGTACTTC; J gene: TRBJ2-4; clone size: -; V gene: TRBV6-5; D gene: TRBD1
CDR3 protein: CASSASPGATYEQYF; CDR3 DNA: TGTGCCAGCAGCGCGAGCCCAGGGGCAACCTACGAGCAGTACTTC; J gene: TRBJ2-7; clone size: -; V gene: TRBV27; D gene: -
CDR3 protein: CASSLGPPGLAGGTDTQYF; CDR3 DNA: TGTGCCAGCAGCTTGGGTCCCCCGGGACTAGCGGGAGGAACAGATACGCAGTATTTT; J gene: TRBJ2-3; clone size: -; V gene: TRBV5-6; D gene: TRBD2
CDR3 protein: CASSNTGSTEAFF; CDR3 DNA: TGTGCCAGCAGTAACACAGGAAGCACTGAAGCTTTCTTT; J gene: TRBJ1-1; clone size: once; V gene: TRBV6-5; D gene: -
CDR3 protein: CASSPTPGGTGELFF; CDR3 DNA: TGCGCCAGCAGCCCTACTCCCGGGGGCACCGGGGAGCTGTTTTTT; J gene: TRBJ2-2; clone size: once; V gene: TRBV4-1; D gene: -
CDR3 protein: CASTFRYQETQYF; CDR3 DNA: TGTGCCAGCACTTTCAGGTACCAAGAGACCCAGTACTTC; J gene: TRBJ2-5; clone size: -; V gene: TRBV27; D gene: -
CDR3 protein: CASSEDRTDGYTF; CDR3 DNA: TGCGCCAGCAGCGAAGACCGAACGGATGGCTACACCTTC; J gene: TRBJ1-2; clone size: -; V gene: TRBV4-1; D gene: -
CDR3 protein: CASSSSTGRNTEAFF; CDR3 DNA: TGCGCCAGCAGCTCCTCGACAGGGAGGAACACTGAAGCTTTCTTT; J gene: TRBJ1-1; clone size: -; V gene: TRBV5-1; D gene: TRBD1
CDR3 protein: CASSRTGGVTGELFF; CDR3 DNA: TGTGCCAGCAGCCGCACCGGGGGGGTCACTGGGGAGCTGTTTTTT; J gene: TRBJ2-2; clone size: -; V gene: TRBV7-3; D gene: TRBD2